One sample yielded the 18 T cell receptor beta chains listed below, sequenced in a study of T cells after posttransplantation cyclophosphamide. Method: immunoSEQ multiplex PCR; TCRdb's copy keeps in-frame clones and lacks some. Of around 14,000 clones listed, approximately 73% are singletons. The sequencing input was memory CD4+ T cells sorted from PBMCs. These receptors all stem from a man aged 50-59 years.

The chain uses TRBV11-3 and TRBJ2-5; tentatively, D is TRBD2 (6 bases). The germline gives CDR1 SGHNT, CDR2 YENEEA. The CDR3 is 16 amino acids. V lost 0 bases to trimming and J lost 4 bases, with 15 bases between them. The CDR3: CASSLDKRGLGETQYF. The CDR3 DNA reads TGTGCCAGCAGCTTAGATAAACGGGGGTTGGGAGAGACCCAGTACTTC.

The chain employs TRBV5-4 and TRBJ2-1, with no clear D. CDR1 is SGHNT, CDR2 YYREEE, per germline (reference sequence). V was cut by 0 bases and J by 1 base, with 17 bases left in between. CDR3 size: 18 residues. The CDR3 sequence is CASSLDEASYGSYNEQFF. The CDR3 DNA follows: TGTGCCAGCAGCTTGGACGAGGCCTCGTACGGTTCCTACAATGAGCAGTTCTTC.

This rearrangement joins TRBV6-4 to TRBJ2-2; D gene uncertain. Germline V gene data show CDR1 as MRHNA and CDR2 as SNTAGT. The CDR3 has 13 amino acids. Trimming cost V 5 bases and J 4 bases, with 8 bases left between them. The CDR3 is CASSKPFTGELFF. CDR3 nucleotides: TGTGCCAGCAGTAAGCCCTTCACCGGGGAGCTGTTTTTT.

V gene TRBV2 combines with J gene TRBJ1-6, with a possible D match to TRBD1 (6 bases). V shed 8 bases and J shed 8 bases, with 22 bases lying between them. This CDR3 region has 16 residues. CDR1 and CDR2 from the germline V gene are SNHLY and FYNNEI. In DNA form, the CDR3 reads TGTGCCAGCTTAGGTAGTTCAGGGGCCGGCGATTCACCCCTCCACTTT. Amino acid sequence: CASLGSSGAGDSPLHF. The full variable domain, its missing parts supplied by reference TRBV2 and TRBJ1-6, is EPEVTQTPSHQVTQMGQEVILRCVPISNHLYFYWYRQILGQKVEFLVSFYNNEISEKSEIFDDQFSVERPDGSNFTLKIRSTKLEDSAMYFCASLGSSGAGDSPLHFGNGTRLTVT.

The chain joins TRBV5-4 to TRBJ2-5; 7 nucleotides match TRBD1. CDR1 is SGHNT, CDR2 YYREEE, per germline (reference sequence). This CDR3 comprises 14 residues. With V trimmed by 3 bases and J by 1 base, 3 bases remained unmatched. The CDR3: CASSSDRFQETQYF. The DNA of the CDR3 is TGTGCCAGCAGCTCGGACAGGTTCCAAGAGACCCAGTACTTC.

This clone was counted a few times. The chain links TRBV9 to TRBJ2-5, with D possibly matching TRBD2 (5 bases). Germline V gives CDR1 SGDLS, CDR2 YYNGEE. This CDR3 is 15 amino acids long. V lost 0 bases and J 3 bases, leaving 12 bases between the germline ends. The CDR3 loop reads CASSVGRRPEETQYF. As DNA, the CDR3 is TGTGCCAGCAGCGTAGGGAGGAGGCCGGAAGAGACCCAGTACTTC.

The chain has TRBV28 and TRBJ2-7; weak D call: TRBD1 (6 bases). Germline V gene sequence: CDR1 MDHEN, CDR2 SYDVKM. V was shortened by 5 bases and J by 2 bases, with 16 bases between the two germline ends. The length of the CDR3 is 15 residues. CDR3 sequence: CASSPNRDRPYEQYF. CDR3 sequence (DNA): TGTGCCAGCAGTCCTAACAGGGATCGGCCCTACGAGCAGTACTTC.

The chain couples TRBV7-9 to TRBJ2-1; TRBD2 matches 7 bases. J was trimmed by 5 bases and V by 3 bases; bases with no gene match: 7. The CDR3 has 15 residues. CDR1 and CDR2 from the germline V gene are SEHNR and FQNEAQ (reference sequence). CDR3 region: CASSLWGGANNEQFF. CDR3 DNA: TGTGCCAGCAGCTTGTGGGGAGGGGCCAACAATGAGCAGTTCTTC.

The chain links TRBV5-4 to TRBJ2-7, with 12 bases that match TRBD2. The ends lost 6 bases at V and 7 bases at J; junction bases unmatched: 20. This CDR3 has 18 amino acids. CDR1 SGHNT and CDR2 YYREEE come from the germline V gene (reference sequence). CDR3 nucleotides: TGTGCCAGCATCTCCGGCCTGGGGTTACTAGCGGGGGGAATTGAGCAGTACTTC. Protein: CASISGLGLLAGGIEQYF.

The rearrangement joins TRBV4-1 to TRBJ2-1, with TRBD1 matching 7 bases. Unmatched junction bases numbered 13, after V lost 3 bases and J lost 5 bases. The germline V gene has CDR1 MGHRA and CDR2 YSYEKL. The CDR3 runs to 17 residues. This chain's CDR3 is CASSQAETGRRHNEQFF. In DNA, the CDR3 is TGCGCCAGCAGCCAGGCTGAGACAGGGCGCCGACACAATGAGCAGTTCTTC.

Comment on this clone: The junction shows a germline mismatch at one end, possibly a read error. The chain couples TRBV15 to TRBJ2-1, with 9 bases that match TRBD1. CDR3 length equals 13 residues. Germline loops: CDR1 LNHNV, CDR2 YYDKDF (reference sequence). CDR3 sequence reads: CATSGERDRALFF. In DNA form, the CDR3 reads TGTGCCACCAGCGGAGAAAGGGACAGGGCGTTATTCTTC. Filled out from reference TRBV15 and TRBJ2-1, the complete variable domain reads DAMVIQNPRYQVTQFGKPVTLSCSQTLNHNVMYWYQQKSSQAPKLLFHYYDKDFNNEADTPDNFQSRRPNTSFCFLDIRSPGLGDTAMYLCATSGERDRALFFGPGTRLTVL.

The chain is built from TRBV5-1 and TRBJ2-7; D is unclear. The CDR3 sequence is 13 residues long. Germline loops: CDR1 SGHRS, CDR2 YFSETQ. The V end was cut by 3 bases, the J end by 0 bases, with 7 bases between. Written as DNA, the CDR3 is TGCGCCAGCAGCTACACAAGCTCCTACGAGCAGTACTTC. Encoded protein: CASSYTSSYEQYF.

CDR3 bases: TGTGCCAGCAGTTACAGGAGACAGGGACTCTACGAGCAGTACTTC. Residues: CASSYRRQGLYEQYF. J is TRBJ2-7 and V is TRBV6-5, with D perhaps TRBD1 (7 bases). CDR3 size: 15 residues. Germline V gene sequence: CDR1 MNHEY, CDR2 SVGAGI. V lost 2 bases, J lost 3 bases, and 14 bases lay in between.

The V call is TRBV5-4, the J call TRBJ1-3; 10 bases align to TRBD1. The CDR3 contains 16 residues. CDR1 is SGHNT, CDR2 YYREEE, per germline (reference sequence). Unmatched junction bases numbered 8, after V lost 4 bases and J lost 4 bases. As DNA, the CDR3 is TGTGCCAGCAGCACACCGGGACAGGGGCTGGGAAACACCATATATTTT. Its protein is CASSTPGQGLGNTIYF.

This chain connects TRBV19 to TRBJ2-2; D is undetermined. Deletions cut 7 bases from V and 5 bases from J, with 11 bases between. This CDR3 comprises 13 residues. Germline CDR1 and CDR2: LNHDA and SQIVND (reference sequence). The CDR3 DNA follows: TGTGCCAGTAATGTCGACTTTACCGGGGAGCTGTTTTTT. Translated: CASNVDFTGELFF. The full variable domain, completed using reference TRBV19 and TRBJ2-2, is DGGITQSPKYLFRKEGQNVTLSCEQNLNHDAMYWYRQDPGQGLRLIYYSQIVNDFQKGDIAEGYSVSREKKESFPLTVTSAQKNPTAFYLCASNVDFTGELFFGEGSRLTVL.

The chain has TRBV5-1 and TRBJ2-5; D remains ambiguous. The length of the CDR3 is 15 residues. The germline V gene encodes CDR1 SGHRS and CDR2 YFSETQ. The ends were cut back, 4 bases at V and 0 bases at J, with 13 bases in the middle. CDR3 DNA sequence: TGCGCCAGCAGCCCCTCTACTTCTAACCAAGAGACCCAGTACTTC. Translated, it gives CASSPSTSNQETQYF. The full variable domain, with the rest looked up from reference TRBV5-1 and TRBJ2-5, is KAGVTQTPRYLIKTRGQQVTLSCSPISGHRSVSWYQQTPGQGLQFLFEYFSETQRNKGNFPGRFSGRQFSNSRSEMNVSTLELGDSALYLCASSPSTSNQETQYFGPGTRLLVL.

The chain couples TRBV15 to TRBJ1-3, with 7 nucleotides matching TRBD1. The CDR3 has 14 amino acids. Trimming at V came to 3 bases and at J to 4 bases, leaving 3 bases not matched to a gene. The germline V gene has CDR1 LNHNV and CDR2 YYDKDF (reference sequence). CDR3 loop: CATSSRGSGNTIYF. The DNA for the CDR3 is TGTGCCACCAGCAGCAGGGGGTCAGGAAACACCATATATTTT. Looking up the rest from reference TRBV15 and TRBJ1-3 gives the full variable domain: DAMVIQNPRYQVTQFGKPVTLSCSQTLNHNVMYWYQQKSSQAPKLLFHYYDKDFNNEADTPDNFQSRRPNTSFCFLDIRSPGLGDTAMYLCATSSRGSGNTIYFGEGSWLTVV.

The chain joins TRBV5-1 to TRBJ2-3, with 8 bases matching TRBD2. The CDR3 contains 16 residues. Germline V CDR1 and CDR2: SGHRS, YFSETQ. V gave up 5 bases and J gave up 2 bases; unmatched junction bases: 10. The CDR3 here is CASRSSSGRNTDTQYF. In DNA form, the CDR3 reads TGCGCCAGCAGGTCATCTAGCGGGCGAAACACAGATACGCAGTATTTT. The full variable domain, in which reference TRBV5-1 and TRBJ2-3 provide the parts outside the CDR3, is KAGVTQTPRYLIKTRGQQVTLSCSPISGHRSVSWYQQTPGQGLQFLFEYFSETQRNKGNFPGRFSGRQFSNSRSEMNVSTLELGDSALYLCASRSSSGRNTDTQYFGPGTRLTVL.